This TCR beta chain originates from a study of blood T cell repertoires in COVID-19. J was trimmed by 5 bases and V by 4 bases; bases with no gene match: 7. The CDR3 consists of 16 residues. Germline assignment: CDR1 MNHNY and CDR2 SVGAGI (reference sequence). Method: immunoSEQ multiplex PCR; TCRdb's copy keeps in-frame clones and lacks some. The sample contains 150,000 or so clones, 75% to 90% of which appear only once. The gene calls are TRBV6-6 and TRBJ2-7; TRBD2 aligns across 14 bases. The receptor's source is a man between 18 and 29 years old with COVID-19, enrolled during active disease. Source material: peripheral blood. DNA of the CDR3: TGTGCCAGCAGTTCCGGGACTAGCGGGAGAACTGACGAGCAGTACTTC. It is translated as CASSSGTSGRTDEQYF.